This T cell receptor beta chain derives from a study of beta chain features in type 1 diabetes. Reverse transcribing all isolated RNA meant expressed TCRB transcripts were sequenced. Assay used: immunoSEQ multiplex PCR; TCRdb lists only in-frame clones, some missing. The sample has 130,000 or so clones; approximately 10% are singletons. Study-level findings and limits: In every one of the four CD4+ subsets, TCRB CDR3s were moderately but significantly shorter in Type 1 diabetes patients.

Germline CDR1 reads SGHRS; CDR2 reads YFSETQ. The CDR3 is made up of 14 amino acids. V lost 4 bases and J lost 2, with 12 bases in between. Details on this clone: The antigen is undetermined.

The sample was central memory CD4+ T cells from blood. The rearrangement joins TRBV5-1 to TRBJ2-5; a possible D gene is TRBD2 (6 bases). The TCR sequence derives from a man aged 25 to 40 with type 1 diabetes. CDR3 loop: CASSQTGGQETQYF. The DNA of the CDR3 is TGCGCCAGCAGCCAAACCGGGGGTCAAGAGACCCAGTACTTC.